This TCR beta chain was recorded in a study of T-cell reconstitution after alpha-beta-depleted transplantation in children. Unique molecular identifiers were built into the TCRbeta library. Each CDR3 protein gets one entry after TCRdb re-called the PCR reads with MiXCR. The profile covers 330,000 or so distinct CDR3 sequences, with 6% to 10% appearing a single time and 9.1% taken by the ten largest. About this clonotype itself: Its cognate antigen is unknown.

Study results and caveats: Newly generated T cells supplied most T-cell counts and diversity one year post-transplant.

Germline lookup yields CDR1 LNHDA and CDR2 SQIVND (reference sequence). Trimming removed 9 bases at V and 2 bases at J, with 14 bases between. The CDR3 loop spans 14 amino acids. The TCR was taken from a female patient between 2 and 10 years old who had a stem cell transplant for Fanconi anemia, so the T cells may come from the graft donor. The source material was peripheral blood, sampled 360 days after TCRalphabeta/CD19-depleted stem cell transplant. This chain links TRBV19 with TRBJ2-1; no definite D call. CDR3 nucleotides: TGTGCCAGCAGTGGGTCTCGGACCTACAATGAGCAGTTCTTC. Translating it yields CASSGSRTYNEQFF.